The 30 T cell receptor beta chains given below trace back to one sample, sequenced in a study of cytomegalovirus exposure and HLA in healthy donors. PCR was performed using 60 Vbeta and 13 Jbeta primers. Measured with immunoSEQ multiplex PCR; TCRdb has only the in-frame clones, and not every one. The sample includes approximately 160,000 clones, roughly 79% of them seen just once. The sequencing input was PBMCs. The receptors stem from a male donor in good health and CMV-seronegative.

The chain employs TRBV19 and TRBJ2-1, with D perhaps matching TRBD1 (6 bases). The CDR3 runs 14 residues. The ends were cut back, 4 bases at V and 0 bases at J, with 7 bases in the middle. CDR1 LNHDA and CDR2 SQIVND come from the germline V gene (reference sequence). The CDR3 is CASSRGGSYNEQFF. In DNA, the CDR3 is TGTGCCAGTAGTAGAGGGGGCTCCTACAATGAGCAGTTCTTC.

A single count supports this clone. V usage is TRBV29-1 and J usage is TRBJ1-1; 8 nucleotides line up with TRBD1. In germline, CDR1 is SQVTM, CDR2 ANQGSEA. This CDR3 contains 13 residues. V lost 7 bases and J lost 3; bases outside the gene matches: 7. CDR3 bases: TGCAGCGCCTCGACAGGGGACGACACTGAAGCTTTCTTT. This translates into CSASTGDDTEAFF. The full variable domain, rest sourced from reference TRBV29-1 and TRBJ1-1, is SAVISQKPSRDICQRGTSLTIQCQVDSQVTMMFWYRQQPGQSLTLIATANQGSEATYESGFVIDKFPISRPNLTFSTLTVSNMSPEDSSIYLCSASTGDDTEAFFGQGTRLTVV.

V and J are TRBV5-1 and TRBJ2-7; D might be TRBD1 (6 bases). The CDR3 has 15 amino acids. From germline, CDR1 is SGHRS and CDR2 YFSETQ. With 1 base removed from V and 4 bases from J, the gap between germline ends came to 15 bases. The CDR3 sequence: CASSLRAGVSYEQYF. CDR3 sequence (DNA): TGCGCCAGCAGCTTGAGGGCAGGGGTCTCGTACGAGCAGTACTTC.

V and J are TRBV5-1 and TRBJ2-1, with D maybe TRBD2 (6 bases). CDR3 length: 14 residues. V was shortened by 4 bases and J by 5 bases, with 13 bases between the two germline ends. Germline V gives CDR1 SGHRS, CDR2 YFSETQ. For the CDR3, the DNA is TGCGCCAGCAGCCCGCCCACTAGCAACAATGAGCAGTTCTTC. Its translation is CASSPPTSNNEQFF.

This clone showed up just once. The CDR3 here is CASSRDRRSSYNEQFF. The CDR3 coding sequence is TGTGCCAGCTCCCGTGACAGGAGAAGCTCCTACAATGAGCAGTTCTTC. The genes are TRBV18 and TRBJ2-1; a possible D gene is TRBD1 (6 bases). Germline CDR1 and CDR2: KGHSH and LQKENI. CDR3 length: 16 amino acids. Trimming stripped 6 bases from V and 0 bases from J, with 15 bases between.

CDR3 sequence reads: CATTYGGGTYEQYF. In DNA, the CDR3 is TGTGCCACCACCTACGGAGGGGGCACCTACGAGCAGTACTTC. The chain carries TRBV10-3 and TRBJ2-7, with a tentative D call TRBD1 (7 bases). This CDR3 contains 14 residues. The germline gives CDR1 ENHRY, CDR2 SYGVKD. With 10 bases removed from V and 2 bases from J, the gap between germline ends came to 18 bases.

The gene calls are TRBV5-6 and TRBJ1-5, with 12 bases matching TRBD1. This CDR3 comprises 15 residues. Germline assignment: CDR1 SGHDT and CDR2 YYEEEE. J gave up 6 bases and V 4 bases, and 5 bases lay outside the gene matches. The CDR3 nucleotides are TGTGCCAGCAGCCGGGACAGGGGGCTTAGTCAGCCCCAGCATTTT. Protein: CASSRDRGLSQPQHF. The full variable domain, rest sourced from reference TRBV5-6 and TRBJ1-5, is DAGVTQSPTHLIKTRGQQVTLRCSPKSGHDTVSWYQQALGQGPQFIFQYYEEEERQRGNFPDRFSGHQFPNYSSELNVNALLLGDSALYLCASSRDRGLSQPQHFGDGTRLSIL.

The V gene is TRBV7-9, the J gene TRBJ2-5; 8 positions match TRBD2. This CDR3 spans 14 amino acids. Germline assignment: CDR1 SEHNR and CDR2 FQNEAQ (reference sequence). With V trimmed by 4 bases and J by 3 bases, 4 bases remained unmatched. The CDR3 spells CASSSILAEETQYF. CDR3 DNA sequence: TGTGCCAGCAGCTCCATACTAGCGGAAGAGACCCAGTACTTC.

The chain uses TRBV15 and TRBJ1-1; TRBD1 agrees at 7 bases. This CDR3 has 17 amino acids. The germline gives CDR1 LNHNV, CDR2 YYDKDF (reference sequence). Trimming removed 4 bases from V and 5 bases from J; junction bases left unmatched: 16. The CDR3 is CATSNPARTGSETEAFF. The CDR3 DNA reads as TGTGCCACCAGCAACCCCGCACGGACAGGTAGCGAGACTGAAGCTTTCTTT. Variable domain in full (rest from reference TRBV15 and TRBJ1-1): DAMVIQNPRYQVTQFGKPVTLSCSQTLNHNVMYWYQQKSSQAPKLLFHYYDKDFNNEADTPDNFQSRRPNTSFCFLDIRSPGLGDTAMYLCATSNPARTGSETEAFFGQGTRLTVV.

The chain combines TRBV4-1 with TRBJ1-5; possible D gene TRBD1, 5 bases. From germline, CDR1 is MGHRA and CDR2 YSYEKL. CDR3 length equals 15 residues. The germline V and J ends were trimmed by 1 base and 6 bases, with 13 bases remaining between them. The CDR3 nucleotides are TGCGCCAGCAGCCAAGTTGTAGGGGATGGTCAGCCCCAGCATTTT. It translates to CASSQVVGDGQPQHF.

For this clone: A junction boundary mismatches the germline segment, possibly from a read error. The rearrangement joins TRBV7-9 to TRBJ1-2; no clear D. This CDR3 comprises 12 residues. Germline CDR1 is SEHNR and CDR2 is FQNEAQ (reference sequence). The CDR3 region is CSSSLEGRGYTF. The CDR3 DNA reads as TGTTCCAGCAGCTTAGAAGGGAGGGGCTACACCTTC.

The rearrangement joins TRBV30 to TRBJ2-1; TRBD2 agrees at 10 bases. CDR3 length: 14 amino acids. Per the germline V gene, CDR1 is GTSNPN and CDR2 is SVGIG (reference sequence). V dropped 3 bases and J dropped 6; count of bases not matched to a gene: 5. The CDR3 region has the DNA TGTGCCTGGAGCGTACTAGCGGGGTTCAATGAGCAGTTCTTC. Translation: CAWSVLAGFNEQFF.

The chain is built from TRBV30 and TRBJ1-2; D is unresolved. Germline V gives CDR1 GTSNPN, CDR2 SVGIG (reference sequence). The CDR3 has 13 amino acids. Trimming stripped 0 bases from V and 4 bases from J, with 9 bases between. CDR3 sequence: CAWSVGRVYGYTF. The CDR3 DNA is TGTGCCTGGAGTGTTGGGCGGGTCTATGGCTACACCTTC.

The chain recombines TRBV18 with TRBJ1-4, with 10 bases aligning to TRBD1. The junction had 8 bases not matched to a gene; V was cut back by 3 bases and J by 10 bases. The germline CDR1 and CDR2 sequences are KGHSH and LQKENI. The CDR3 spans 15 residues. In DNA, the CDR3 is TGTGCCAGCTCACCCCGACAGGGGGCGGAGGCAAAACTGTTTTTT. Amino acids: CASSPRQGAEAKLFF.

CDR3 in amino acids: CASSGKQGTGANVLTF. CDR3 nucleotides: TGTGCCAGCAGCGGAAAACAGGGAACTGGGGCCAACGTCCTGACTTTC. V and J are TRBV9 and TRBJ2-6; a possible D gene is TRBD1 (6 bases). Trimming cost V 3 bases and J 2 bases, with 12 bases left between them. Germline lookup yields CDR1 SGDLS and CDR2 YYNGEE. The CDR3 contains 16 residues.

CDR3 sequence: CASSLTRSSPDTEAFF. In nucleotides, the CDR3 is TGTGCCAGCAGCTTAACTCGGTCATCCCCCGACACTGAAGCTTTCTTT. The rearrangement joins TRBV11-1 to TRBJ1-1; no clear D. The CDR3 has 16 residues. The germline V gene encodes CDR1 SGHAT and CDR2 FQDESV (reference sequence). Trimming took 2 bases from V and 3 from J, leaving 16 bases between them.

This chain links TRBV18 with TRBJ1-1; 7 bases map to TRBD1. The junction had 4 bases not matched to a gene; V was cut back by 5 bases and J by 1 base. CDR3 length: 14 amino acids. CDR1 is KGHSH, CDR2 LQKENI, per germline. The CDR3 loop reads CASSAGQKNTEAFF. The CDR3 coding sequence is TGTGCCAGCTCAGCGGGACAGAAGAACACTGAAGCTTTCTTT.

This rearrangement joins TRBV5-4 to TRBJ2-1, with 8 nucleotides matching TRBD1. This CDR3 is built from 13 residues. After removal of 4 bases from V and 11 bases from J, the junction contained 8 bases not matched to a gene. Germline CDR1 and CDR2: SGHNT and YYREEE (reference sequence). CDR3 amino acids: CASSPGQDSKQFF. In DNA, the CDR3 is TGTGCCAGCAGCCCGGGACAGGACTCCAAGCAGTTCTTC.

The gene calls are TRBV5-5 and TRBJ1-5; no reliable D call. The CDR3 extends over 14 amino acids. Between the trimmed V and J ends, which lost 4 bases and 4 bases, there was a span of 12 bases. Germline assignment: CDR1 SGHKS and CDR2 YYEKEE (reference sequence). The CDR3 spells CASSLTPGNQPQHF. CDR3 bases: TGTGCCAGCAGCCTGACTCCCGGGAATCAGCCCCAGCATTTT.

DNA of the CDR3: TGTGCCAGTAGTAGGGGACTAGCGGACCAGCTGTTTTTT. Amino acid sequence: CASSRGLADQLFF. The chain carries TRBV19 and TRBJ2-2; 11 positions agree with TRBD2. There are 13 residues in the CDR3. J was trimmed by 12 bases and V by 4 bases; bases with no gene match: 4. From germline, CDR1 is LNHDA and CDR2 SQIVND (reference sequence).

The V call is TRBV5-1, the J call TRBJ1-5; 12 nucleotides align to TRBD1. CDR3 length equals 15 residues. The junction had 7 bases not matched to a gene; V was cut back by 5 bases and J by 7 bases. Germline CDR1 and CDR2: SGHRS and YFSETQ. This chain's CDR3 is CASSAGTGGGQPQHF. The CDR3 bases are TGCGCCAGCAGTGCGGGGACAGGGGGCGGACAGCCCCAGCATTTT.

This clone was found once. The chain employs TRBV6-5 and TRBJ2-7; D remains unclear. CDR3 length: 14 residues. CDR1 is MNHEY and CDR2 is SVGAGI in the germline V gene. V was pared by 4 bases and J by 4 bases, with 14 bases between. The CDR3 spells CASSLAAPTYEQYF. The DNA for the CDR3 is TGTGCCAGCAGTTTGGCAGCACCGACTTACGAGCAGTACTTC.

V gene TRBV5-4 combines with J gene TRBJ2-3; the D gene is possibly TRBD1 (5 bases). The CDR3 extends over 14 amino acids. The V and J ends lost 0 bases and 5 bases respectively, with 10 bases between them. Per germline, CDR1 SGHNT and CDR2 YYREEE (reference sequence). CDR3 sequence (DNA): TGTGCCAGCAGCTTGGAGGGGTTTAGAGATACGCAGTATTTT. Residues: CASSLEGFRDTQYF.

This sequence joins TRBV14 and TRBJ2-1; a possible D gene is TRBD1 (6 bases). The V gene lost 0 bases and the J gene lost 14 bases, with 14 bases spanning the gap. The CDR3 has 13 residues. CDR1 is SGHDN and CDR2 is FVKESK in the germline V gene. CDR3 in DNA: TGTGCCAGCAGCCAAGAAGTCGCGAGGGGGAAGTTCTTC. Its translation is CASSQEVARGKFF. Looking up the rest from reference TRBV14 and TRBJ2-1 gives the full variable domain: EAGVTQFPSHSVIEKGQTVTLRCDPISGHDNLYWYRRVMGKEIKFLLHFVKESKQDESGMPNNRFLAERTGGTYSTLKVQPAELEDSGVYFCASSQEVARGKFFGPGTRLTVL.

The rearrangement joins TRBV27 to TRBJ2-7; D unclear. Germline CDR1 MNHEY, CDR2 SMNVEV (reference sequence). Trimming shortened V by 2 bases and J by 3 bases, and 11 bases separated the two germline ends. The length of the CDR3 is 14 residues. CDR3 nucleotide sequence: TGTGCCAGCAGTTTAAAAGTGACGGGCTACGAGCAGTACTTC. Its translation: CASSLKVTGYEQYF.

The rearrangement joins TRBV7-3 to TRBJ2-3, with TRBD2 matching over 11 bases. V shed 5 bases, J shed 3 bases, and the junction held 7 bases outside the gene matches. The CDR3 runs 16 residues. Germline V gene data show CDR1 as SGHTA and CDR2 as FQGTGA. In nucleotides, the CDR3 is TGTGCCAGCAGCGAAGGCCTAGCGGGAGGTACAGATACGCAGTATTTT. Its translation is CASSEGLAGGTDTQYF.

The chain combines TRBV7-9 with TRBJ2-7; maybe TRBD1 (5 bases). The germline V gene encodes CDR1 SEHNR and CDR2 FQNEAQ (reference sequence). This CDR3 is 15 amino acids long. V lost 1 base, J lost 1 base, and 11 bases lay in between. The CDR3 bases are TGTGCCAGCAGCTTAGACTGGCAGGGATCCTACGAGCAGTACTTC. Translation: CASSLDWQGSYEQYF. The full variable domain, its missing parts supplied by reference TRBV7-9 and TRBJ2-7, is DTGVSQNPRHKITKRGQNVTFRCDPISEHNRLYWYRQTLGQGPEFLTYFQNEAQLEKSRLLSDRFSAERPKGSFSTLEIQRTEQGDSAMYLCASSLDWQGSYEQYFGPGTRLTVT.

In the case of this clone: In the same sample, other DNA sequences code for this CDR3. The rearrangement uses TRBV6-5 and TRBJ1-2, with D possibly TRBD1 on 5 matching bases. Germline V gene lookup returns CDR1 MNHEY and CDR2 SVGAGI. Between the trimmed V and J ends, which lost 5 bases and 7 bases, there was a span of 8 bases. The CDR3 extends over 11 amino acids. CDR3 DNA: TGTGCCAGCAGTCCAGGGTTTGGCTACACCTTC. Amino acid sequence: CASSPGFGYTF.

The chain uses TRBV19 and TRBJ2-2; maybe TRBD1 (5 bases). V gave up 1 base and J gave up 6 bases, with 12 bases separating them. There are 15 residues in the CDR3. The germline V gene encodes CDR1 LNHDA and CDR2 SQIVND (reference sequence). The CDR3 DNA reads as TGTGCCAGTAGTATAGGACAGACCTTCTCCGGGGAGCTGTTTTTT. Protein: CASSIGQTFSGELFF.

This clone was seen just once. CDR3 nucleotide sequence: TGTGCCAGCAGTCCAGGACAGAGGTTCACAGATACGCAGTATTTT. It encodes CASSPGQRFTDTQYF. The V and J genes are TRBV14 and TRBJ2-3; perhaps TRBD1 as D (6 bases). The CDR3 length is 15 residues. V lost 6 bases and J lost 2, with 15 bases in between. Germline CDR1 and CDR2: SGHDN and FVKESK.